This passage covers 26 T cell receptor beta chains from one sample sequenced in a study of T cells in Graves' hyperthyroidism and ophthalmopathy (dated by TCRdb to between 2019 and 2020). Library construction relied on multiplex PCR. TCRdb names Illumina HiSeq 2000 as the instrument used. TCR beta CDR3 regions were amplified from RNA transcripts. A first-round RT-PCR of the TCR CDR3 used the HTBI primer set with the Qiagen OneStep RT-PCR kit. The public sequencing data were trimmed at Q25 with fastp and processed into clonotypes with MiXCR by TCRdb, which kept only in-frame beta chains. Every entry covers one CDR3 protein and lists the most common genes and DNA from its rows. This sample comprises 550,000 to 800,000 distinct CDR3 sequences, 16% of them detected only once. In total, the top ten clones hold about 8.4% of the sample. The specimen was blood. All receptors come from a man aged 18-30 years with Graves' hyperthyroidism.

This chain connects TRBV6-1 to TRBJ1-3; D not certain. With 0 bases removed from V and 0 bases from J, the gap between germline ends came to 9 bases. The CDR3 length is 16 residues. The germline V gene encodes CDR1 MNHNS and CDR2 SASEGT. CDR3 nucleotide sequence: TGTGCCAGCAGTGAAGCGGGCAGCCCCTCTGGAAACACCATATATTTT. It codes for CASSEAGSPSGNTIYF.

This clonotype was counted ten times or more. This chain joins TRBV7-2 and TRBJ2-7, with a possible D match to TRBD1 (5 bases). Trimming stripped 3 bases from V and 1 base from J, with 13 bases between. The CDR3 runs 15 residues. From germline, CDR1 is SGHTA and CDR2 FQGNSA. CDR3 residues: CASSFGLGPSYEQYF. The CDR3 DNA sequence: TGTGCCAGCAGCTTCGGCTTGGGGCCTTCCTACGAGCAGTACTTC.

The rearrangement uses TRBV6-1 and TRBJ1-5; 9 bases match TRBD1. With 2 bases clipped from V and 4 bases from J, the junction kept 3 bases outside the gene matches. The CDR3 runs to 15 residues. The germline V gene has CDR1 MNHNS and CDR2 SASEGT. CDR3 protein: CASSEYRGLNQPQHF. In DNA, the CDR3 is TGTGCCAGCAGTGAATACAGGGGGCTAAATCAGCCCCAGCATTTT.

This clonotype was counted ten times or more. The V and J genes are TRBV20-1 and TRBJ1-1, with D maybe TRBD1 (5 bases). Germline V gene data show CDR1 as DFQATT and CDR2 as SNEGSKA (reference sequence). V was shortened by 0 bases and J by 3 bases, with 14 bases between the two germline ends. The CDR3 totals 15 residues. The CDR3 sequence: CSARDRRGGDTEAFF. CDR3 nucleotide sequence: TGCAGTGCTAGAGATAGGCGGGGAGGGGACACTGAAGCTTTCTTT.

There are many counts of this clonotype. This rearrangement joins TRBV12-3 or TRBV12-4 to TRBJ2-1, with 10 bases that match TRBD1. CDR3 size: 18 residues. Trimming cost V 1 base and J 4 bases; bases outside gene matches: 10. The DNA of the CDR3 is TGTGCCAGCAGTTTAGAACTAGGGGGACAGGGGACTTACAATGAGCAGTTCTTC. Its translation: CASSLELGGQGTYNEQFF.

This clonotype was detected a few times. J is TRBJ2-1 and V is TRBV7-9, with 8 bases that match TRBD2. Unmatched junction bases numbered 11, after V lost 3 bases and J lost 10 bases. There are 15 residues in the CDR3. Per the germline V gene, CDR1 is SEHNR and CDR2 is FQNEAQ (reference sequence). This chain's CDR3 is CASSLAGTRGGEQFF. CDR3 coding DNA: TGTGCCAGCAGCTTGGCCGGGACTAGGGGGGGGGAGCAGTTCTTC.

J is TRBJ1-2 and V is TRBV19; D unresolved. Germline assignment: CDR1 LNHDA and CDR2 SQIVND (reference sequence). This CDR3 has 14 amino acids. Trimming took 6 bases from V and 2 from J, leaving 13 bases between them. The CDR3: CASSPWILNYGYTF. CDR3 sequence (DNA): TGTGCCAGTAGCCCGTGGATACTGAACTATGGCTACACCTTC. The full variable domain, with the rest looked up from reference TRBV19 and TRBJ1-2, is DGGITQSPKYLFRKEGQNVTLSCEQNLNHDAMYWYRQDPGQGLRLIYYSQIVNDFQKGDIAEGYSVSREKKESFPLTVTSAQKNPTAFYLCASSPWILNYGYTFGSGTRLTVV.

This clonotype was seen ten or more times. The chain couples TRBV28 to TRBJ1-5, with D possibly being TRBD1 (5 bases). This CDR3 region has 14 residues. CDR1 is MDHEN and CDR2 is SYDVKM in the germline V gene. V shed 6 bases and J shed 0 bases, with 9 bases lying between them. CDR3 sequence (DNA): TGTGCCAGCAGCTTGGGGGGTAGCAATCAGCCCCAGCATTTT. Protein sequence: CASSLGGSNQPQHF. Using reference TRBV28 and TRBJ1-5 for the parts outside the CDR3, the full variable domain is DVKVTQSSRYLVKRTGEKVFLECVQDMDHENMFWYRQDPGLGLRLIYFSYDVKMKEKGDIPEGYSVSREKKERFSLILESASTNQTSMYLCASSLGGSNQPQHFGDGTRLSIL.

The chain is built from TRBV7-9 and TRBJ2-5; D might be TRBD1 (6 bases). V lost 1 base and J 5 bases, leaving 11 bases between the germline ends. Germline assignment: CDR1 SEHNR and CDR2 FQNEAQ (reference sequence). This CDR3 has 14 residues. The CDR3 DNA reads TGTGCCAGCAGCTTAGACAGGGAATCGGAGACCCAGTACTTC. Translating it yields CASSLDRESETQYF.

CDR3 in amino acids: CASSQARTHEQFF. In DNA, the CDR3 is TGCGCCAGCAGCCAAGCTCGGACTCATGAGCAGTTCTTC. The rearrangement links TRBV4-3 to TRBJ2-1; a weak D match, TRBD2 (5 bases). V was shortened by 1 base and J by 8 bases, with 9 bases between the two germline ends. The CDR3 loop spans 13 amino acids. CDR1 and CDR2 from the germline V gene are LGHNA and YSLEER.

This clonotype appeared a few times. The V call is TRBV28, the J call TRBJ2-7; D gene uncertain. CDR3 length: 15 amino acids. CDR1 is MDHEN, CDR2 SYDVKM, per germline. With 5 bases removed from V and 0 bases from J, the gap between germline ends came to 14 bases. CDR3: CASSLRATRSYEQYF. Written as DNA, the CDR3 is TGTGCCAGCAGTCTTCGGGCTACCCGCTCCTACGAGCAGTACTTC.

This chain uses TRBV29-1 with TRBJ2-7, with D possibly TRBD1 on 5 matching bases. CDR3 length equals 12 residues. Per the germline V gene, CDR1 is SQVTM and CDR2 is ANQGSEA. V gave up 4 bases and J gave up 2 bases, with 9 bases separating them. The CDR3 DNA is TGCAGCGTTGTTGAACAGGCCTACGAGCAGTACTTC. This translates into CSVVEQAYEQYF.

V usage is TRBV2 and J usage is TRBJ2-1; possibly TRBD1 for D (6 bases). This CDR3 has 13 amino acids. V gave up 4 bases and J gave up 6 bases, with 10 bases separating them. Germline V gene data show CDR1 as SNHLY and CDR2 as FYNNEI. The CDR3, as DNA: TGTGCCAGCAGTGCACAGGGTTTCAATGAGCAGTTCTTC. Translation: CASSAQGFNEQFF.

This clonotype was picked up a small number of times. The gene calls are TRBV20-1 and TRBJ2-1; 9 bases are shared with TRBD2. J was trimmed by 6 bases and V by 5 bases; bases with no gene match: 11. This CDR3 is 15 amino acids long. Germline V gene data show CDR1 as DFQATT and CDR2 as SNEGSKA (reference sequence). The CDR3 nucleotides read TGCAGTGCTTTCCGACCGGGACTAGCCTCCAATGAGCAGTTCTTC. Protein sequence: CSAFRPGLASNEQFF.

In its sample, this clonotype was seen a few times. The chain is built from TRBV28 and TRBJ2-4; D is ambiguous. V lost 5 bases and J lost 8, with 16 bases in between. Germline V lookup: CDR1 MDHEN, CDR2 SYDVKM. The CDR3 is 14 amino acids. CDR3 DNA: TGTGCCAGCAGTGGTGGTTTGGAGTGGGACATTCAGTACTTC. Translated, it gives CASSGGLEWDIQYF.

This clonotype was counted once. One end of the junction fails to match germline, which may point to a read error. The CDR3 is CASTMDSYTEAFF. Written as DNA, the CDR3 is TGTGCCAGTACTATGGACAGCTACACTGAAGCCTTCTTT. V and J are TRBV19 and TRBJ1-1; a weak D match, TRBD1 (6 bases). The CDR3 totals 13 residues. The germline CDR1 and CDR2 sequences are LNHDA and SQIVND (reference sequence). The complete variable domain, with remaining parts taken from reference TRBV19 and TRBJ1-1, reads DGGITQSPKYLFRKEGQNVTLSCEQNLNHDAMYWYRQDPGQGLRLIYYSQIVNDFQKGDIAEGYSVSREKKESFPLTVTSAQKNPTAFYLCASTMDSYTEAFFGQGTRLTVV.

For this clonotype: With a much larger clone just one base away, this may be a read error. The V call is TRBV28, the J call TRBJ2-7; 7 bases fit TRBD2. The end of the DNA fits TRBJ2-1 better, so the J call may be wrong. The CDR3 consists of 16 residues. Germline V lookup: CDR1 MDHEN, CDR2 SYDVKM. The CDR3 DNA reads TGTGCCAGCACTTCCGAGGCTGGCGGGAGCCCCTACGAGCAGTTCTTC. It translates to CASTSEAGGSPYEQFF.

CDR3 nucleotides: TGCGCCAGCAGCCCATCACAGAACACCGGGGAGCTGTTTTTT. It translates to CASSPSQNTGELFF. This chain uses TRBV4-1 with TRBJ2-2; D is unclear. This CDR3 comprises 14 residues. The V gene lost 4 bases and the J gene lost 1 base, with 7 bases spanning the gap. The V gene's germline CDR1 is MGHRA and CDR2 YSYEKL.

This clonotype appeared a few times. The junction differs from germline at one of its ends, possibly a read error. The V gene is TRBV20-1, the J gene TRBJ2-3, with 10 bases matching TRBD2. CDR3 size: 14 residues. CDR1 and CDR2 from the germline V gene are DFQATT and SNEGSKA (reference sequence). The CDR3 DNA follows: TGCAGTGCTAGATCGCTAGCGGGAGTGGATACACAGTATTTT. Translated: CSARSLAGVDTQYF.

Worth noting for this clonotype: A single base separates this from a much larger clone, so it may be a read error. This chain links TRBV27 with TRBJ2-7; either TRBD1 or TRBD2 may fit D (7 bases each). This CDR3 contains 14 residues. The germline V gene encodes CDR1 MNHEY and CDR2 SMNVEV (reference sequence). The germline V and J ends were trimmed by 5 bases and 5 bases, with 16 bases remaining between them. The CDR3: CASSLRGEGHEQYF. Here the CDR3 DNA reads TGTGCCAGCAGTCTCAGGGGGGAGGGCCACGAGCAGTACTTC.

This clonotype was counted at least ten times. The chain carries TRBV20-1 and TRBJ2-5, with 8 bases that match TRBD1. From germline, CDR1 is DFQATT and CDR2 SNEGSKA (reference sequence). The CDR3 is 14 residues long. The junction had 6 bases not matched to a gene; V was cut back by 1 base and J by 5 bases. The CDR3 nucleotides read TGCAGTGCTAGAGTAGTGGACAGGGAGGAGACCCAGTACTTC. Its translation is CSARVVDREETQYF.

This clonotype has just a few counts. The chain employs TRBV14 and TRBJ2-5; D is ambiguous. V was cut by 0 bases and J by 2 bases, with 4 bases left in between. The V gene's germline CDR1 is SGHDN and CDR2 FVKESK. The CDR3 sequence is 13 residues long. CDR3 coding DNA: TGTGCCAGCAGCCAAGACTTTCAAGAGACCCAGTACTTC. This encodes CASSQDFQETQYF.

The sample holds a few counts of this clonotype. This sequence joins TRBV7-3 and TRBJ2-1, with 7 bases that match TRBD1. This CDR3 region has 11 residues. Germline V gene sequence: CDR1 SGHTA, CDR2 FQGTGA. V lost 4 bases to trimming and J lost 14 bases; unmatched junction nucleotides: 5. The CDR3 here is CASSSTGLKFF. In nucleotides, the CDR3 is TGTGCCAGCAGCTCGACAGGGTTAAAGTTCTTC.

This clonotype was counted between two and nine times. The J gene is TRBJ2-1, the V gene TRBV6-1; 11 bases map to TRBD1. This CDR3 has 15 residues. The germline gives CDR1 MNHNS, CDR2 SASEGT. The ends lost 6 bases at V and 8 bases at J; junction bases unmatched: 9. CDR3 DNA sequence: TGTGCCAGCAGCCGAGCCGGGACAGGGGGTTATGAGCAGTTCTTC. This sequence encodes CASSRAGTGGYEQFF.

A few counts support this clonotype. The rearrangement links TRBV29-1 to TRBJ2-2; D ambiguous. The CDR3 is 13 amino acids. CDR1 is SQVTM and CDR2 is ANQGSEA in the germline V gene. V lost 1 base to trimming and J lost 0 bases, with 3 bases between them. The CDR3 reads CSVEAPNTGELFF. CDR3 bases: TGCAGCGTTGAAGCTCCGAACACCGGGGAGCTGTTTTTT.

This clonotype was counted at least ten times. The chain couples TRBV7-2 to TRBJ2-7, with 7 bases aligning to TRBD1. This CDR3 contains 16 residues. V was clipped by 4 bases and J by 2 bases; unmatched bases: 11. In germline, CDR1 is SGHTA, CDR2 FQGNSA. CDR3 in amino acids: CASSWLREQGTYEQYF. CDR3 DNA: TGTGCCAGCAGCTGGCTTCGAGAACAGGGGACCTACGAGCAGTACTTC.